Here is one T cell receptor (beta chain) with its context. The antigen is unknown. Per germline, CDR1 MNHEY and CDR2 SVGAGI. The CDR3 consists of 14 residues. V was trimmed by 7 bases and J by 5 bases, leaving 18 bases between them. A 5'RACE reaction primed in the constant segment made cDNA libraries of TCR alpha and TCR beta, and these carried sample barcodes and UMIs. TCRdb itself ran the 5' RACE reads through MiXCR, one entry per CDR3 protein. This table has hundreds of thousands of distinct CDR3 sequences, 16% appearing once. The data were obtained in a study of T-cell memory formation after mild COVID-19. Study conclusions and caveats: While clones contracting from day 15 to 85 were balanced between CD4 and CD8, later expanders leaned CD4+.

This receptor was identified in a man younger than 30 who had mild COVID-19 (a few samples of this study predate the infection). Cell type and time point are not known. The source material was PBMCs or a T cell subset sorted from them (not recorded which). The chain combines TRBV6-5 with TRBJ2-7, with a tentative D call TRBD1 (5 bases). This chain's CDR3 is CASTSPGYTHEQYF. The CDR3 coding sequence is TGTGCCAGCACCTCTCCAGGGTATACTCACGAGCAGTACTTC.